This paragraph reports one TCR beta chain. This entry comes from a study of T cell changes during pregnancy in multiple sclerosis. Germline V CDR1 and CDR2: LNHNV, YYDKDF (reference sequence). The CDR3 runs to 12 residues. Trimming pared 2 bases from V and 6 bases from J, leaving 7 bases between. The assay was immunoSEQ multiplex PCR, and TCRdb's table has in-frame clones only and misses some. This sample has some 64,000 clones, with about 90% found just once. This receptor was taken from a female donor with multiple sclerosis, enrolled in a pregnancy study. The starting material was peripheral blood, obtained in the first trimester of pregnancy. The chain recombines TRBV15 with TRBJ2-5, with D possibly being TRBD1 (5 bases). The DNA for the CDR3 is TGTGCCACCAGCAGAAGGGGAAAGACCCAGTACTTC. Its translation is CATSRRGKTQYF.